This T cell receptor beta chain is from a study of shared clonotypes between healthy human individuals. This clone was recorded once. The CDR3 runs to 18 residues. Sequencing was performed with immunoSEQ multiplex PCR; in TCRdb, only in-frame clones are kept and a portion is missing. The table includes hundreds of thousands of clones, around two thirds detected once. Sequenced material: memory CD4+ T cells sorted from blood. The subset was: CD45RA-negative fraction. This clonotype was sampled from a woman aged 25-40 years in good health. The gene calls are TRBV21-1 and TRBJ2-3; the table's D call TRBD2 went unverified against the DNA. TRBV21-1 is recorded as a pseudogene. The CDR3 loop is CASSDSGLAGVRTDTQYF. Written as DNA, the CDR3 is TGTGCCAGCAGCGACTCGGGACTAGCGGGAGTGCGGACAGATACGCAGTATTTT.